The present T cell receptor beta chain was sequenced within a study of blood T cell repertoires in COVID-19. At the level of the study: Both acute and convalescent COVID-19 samples were obtained from the United States, Italy and Spain. T cells, B-cell-depleted T cells, or PBMCs provided the cDNA or gDNA that served as material.

In the authors' methods: Estimated nucleated cell counts came from reference gene primer amplification. Profiled with immunoSEQ multiplex PCR; TCRdb holds only in-frame clones, not every one. D and trimming come from the DNA, and the V and J calls and clone size come from that table. The sample has about 53,000 clones, 90% seen once. The CDR3 contains 13 residues. Germline V gene sequence: CDR1 SQVTM, CDR2 ANQGSEA. Losses at the gene ends were 7 bases for V and 4 bases for J; bases not matched to a gene: 5. Sample: peripheral blood. The clonotype comes from a human donor in a cohort sampled during active COVID-19. The chain has TRBV29-1 and TRBJ1-1; 11 bases map to TRBD1. The CDR3 DNA reads as TGCAGCGGATCCGGGACAGGGGGCACTGAAGCTTTCTTT. This codes for CSGSGTGGTEAFF.